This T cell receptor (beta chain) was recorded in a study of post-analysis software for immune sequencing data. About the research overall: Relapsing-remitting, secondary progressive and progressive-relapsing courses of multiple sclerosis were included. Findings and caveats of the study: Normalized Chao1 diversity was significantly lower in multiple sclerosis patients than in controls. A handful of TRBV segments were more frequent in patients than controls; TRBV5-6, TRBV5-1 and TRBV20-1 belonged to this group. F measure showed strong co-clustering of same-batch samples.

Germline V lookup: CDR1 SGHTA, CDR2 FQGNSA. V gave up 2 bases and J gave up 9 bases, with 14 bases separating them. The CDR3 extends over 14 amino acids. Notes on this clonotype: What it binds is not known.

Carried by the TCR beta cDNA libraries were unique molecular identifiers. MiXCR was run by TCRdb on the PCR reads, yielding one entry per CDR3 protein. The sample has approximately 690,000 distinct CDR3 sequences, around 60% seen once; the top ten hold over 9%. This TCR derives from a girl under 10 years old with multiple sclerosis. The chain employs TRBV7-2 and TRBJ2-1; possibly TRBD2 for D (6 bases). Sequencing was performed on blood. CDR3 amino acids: CASSLRASGGEQFF. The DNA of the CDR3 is TGTGCCAGCAGCTTACGGGCCTCCGGGGGTGAGCAGTTCTTC.